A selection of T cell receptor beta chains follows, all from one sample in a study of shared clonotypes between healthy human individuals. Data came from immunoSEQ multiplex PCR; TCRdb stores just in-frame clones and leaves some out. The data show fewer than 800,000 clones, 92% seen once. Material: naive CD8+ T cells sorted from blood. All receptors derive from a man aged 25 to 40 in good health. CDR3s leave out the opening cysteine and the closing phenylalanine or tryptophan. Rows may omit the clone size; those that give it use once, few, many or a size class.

cdr3_aa: ASSLSGVSREQY; clone_size: -; cdr3_length: 12; v_call: TRBV27; j_call: TRBJ2-7
cdr3_aa: SVSFTGTDGYT; clone_size: once; cdr3_length: 11; v_call: TRBV29-1; j_call: TRBJ1-2
cdr3_aa: ASSPGLAGVVAHNEQF; clone_size: once; cdr3_length: 16; v_call: TRBV5-1; j_call: TRBJ2-1
cdr3_aa: ASSPTGDTGELF; clone_size: once; cdr3_length: 12; v_call: TRBV4-1; j_call: TRBJ2-2
cdr3_aa: ASSQVSSGSYEQF; clone_size: -; cdr3_length: 13; v_call: TRBV4-3; j_call: TRBJ2-1
cdr3_aa: ASSLRLAYEQY; clone_size: -; cdr3_length: 11; v_call: TRBV27; j_call: TRBJ2-7
cdr3_aa: ASSLGRGHSDSTDTQY; clone_size: -; cdr3_length: 16; v_call: TRBV28; j_call: TRBJ2-3
cdr3_aa: SVEPRARTEAF; clone_size: -; cdr3_length: 11; v_call: TRBV29-1; j_call: TRBJ1-1
cdr3_aa: ASTPFASGDYEQY; clone_size: -; cdr3_length: 13; v_call: TRBV5-6; j_call: TRBJ2-7
cdr3_aa: ASSSGQNNEQY; clone_size: few; cdr3_length: 11; v_call: TRBV5-1; j_call: TRBJ2-7
cdr3_aa: ASSQVETVLSYEQY; clone_size: once; cdr3_length: 14; v_call: TRBV4-1; j_call: TRBJ2-7
cdr3_aa: ASSQRGSTEAF; clone_size: -; cdr3_length: 11; v_call: TRBV6-5; j_call: TRBJ1-1
cdr3_aa: ASKSGNKNTEAF; clone_size: -; cdr3_length: 12; v_call: TRBV19; j_call: TRBJ1-1
cdr3_aa: ASSSDDRVT; clone_size: few; cdr3_length: 9; v_call: TRBV7-8; j_call: TRBJ1-2
cdr3_aa: ASSLRETGTDNSGNTIY; clone_size: -; cdr3_length: 17; v_call: TRBV4-1; j_call: TRBJ1-3
cdr3_aa: ASSEYNEQF; clone_size: -; cdr3_length: 9; v_call: TRBV7-9; j_call: TRBJ2-1
cdr3_aa: ASSPRAQETQY; clone_size: -; cdr3_length: 11; v_call: TRBV5-4; j_call: TRBJ2-5
cdr3_aa: VSPGVQPQH; clone_size: -; cdr3_length: 9; v_call: TRBV30; j_call: TRBJ1-5
cdr3_aa: ASSLWVRGPEKLF; clone_size: once; cdr3_length: 13; v_call: TRBV7-2; j_call: TRBJ1-4
cdr3_aa: ASSHGLDRELF; clone_size: once; cdr3_length: 11; v_call: TRBV7-9; j_call: TRBJ2-2
cdr3_aa: ASSQDRQGTDTQY; clone_size: -; cdr3_length: 13; v_call: TRBV4-1; j_call: TRBJ2-3
cdr3_aa: ASSPRIPSGNEQF; clone_size: -; cdr3_length: 13; v_call: TRBV7-9; j_call: TRBJ2-1
cdr3_aa: ASSFGQGTEQY; clone_size: few; cdr3_length: 11; v_call: TRBV5-6; j_call: TRBJ2-7
cdr3_aa: ASLPTSTDTQY; clone_size: -; cdr3_length: 11; v_call: TRBV5-8; j_call: TRBJ2-3
cdr3_aa: ASSLASHTGELF; clone_size: -; cdr3_length: 12; v_call: TRBV13; j_call: TRBJ2-2
cdr3_aa: ASSWRGPGNTIY; clone_size: -; cdr3_length: 12; v_call: TRBV11-2; j_call: TRBJ1-3
cdr3_aa: ASSDRGFGTDTQY; clone_size: -; cdr3_length: 13; v_call: TRBV6-1; j_call: TRBJ2-3
cdr3_aa: AIAAYQETQY; clone_size: -; cdr3_length: 10; v_call: TRBV2; j_call: TRBJ2-5
cdr3_aa: ASSAGDFSTDTQY; clone_size: -; cdr3_length: 13; v_call: TRBV2; j_call: TRBJ2-3
cdr3_aa: ASSLSAMNTEAF; clone_size: -; cdr3_length: 12; v_call: TRBV5-1; j_call: TRBJ1-1
cdr3_aa: ASSLSHPWSTSGTYEQY; clone_size: -; cdr3_length: 17; v_call: TRBV27; j_call: TRBJ2-7
cdr3_aa: ASSFSVIEGTTNEKLF; clone_size: -; cdr3_length: 16; v_call: TRBV28; j_call: TRBJ1-4
cdr3_aa: ASSLVAGVTVGELF; clone_size: -; cdr3_length: 14; v_call: TRBV5-6; j_call: TRBJ2-2
cdr3_aa: ASSPTATGDTYNEQF; clone_size: once; cdr3_length: 15; v_call: TRBV7-8; j_call: TRBJ2-1
cdr3_aa: ASSLDGLGAYEQY; clone_size: -; cdr3_length: 13; v_call: TRBV7-6; j_call: TRBJ2-7
cdr3_aa: ASSQELGNTEAF; clone_size: -; cdr3_length: 12; v_call: TRBV14; j_call: TRBJ1-1
cdr3_aa: ASSIRELRVLEQF; clone_size: -; cdr3_length: 13; v_call: TRBV19; j_call: TRBJ2-1
cdr3_aa: AISDPSGQGIYEQF; clone_size: -; cdr3_length: 14; v_call: TRBV10-3; j_call: TRBJ2-1
cdr3_aa: ASTGGSYEQY; clone_size: -; cdr3_length: 10; v_call: TRBV2; j_call: TRBJ2-7
cdr3_aa: ASSSKGTVMKETQY; clone_size: -; cdr3_length: 14; v_call: TRBV27; j_call: TRBJ2-5
cdr3_aa: ASSLVAGGGNEQF; clone_size: once; cdr3_length: 13; v_call: TRBV7-2; j_call: TRBJ2-1
cdr3_aa: SVVGTERNYGYT; clone_size: few; cdr3_length: 12; v_call: TRBV29-1; j_call: TRBJ1-2
cdr3_aa: ASSIRTTSTDTQY; clone_size: -; cdr3_length: 13; v_call: TRBV6-5; j_call: TRBJ2-3
cdr3_aa: ASSYSPLLGDQPQH; clone_size: -; cdr3_length: 14; v_call: TRBV6-5; j_call: TRBJ1-5
cdr3_aa: ASSVGGVAYEQY; clone_size: -; cdr3_length: 12; v_call: TRBV9; j_call: TRBJ2-7
cdr3_aa: ASSEFTFGQAVMNTEAF; clone_size: -; cdr3_length: 17; v_call: TRBV6-1; j_call: TRBJ1-1